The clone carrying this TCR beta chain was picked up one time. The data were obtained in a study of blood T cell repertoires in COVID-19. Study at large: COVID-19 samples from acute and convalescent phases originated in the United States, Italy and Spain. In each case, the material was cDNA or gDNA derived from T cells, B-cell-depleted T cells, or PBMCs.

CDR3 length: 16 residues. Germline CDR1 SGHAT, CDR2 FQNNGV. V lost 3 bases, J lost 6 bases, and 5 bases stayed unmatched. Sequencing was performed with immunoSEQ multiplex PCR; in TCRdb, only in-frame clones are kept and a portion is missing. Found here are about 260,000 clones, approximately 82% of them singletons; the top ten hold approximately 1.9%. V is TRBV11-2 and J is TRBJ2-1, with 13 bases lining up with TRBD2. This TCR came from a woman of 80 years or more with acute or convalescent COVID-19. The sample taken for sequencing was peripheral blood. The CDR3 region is CASSFPGLAGFNEQFF. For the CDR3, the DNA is TGTGCCAGCAGCTTCCCGGGACTAGCGGGGTTCAATGAGCAGTTCTTC. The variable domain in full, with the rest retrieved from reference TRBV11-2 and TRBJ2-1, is EAGVAQSPRYKIIEKRQSVAFWCNPISGHATLYWYQQILGQGPKLLIQFQNNGVVDDSQLPKDRFSAERLKGVDSTLKIQPAKLEDSAVYLCASSFPGLAGFNEQFFGPGTRLTVL.